This T cell receptor (beta chain) was sequenced during a study of OX40 agonist ivuxolimab in advanced cancers. Study-level information: The dose-escalation cohort had hepatocellular carcinoma, melanoma, renal cell or head and neck cancer. Therapy given before enrollment (anti-PD-1, anti-PD-L1 or anti-CTLA-4) was allowed, and over 35% had some. Three patients, one with hepatocellular carcinoma and two with cutaneous melanoma, achieved partial responses.

Germline V gives CDR1 MGHRA, CDR2 YSYEKL. The V end lost 1 base, the J end lost 0 bases, and 13 bases lay between the germline ends. The CDR3 runs to 17 residues. The method was immunoSEQ multiplex PCR; TCRdb's version includes in-frame clones alone and lacks a portion of them. The sample shows 70,000 to 80,000 clones, 85% of them seen only once. This TCR was recovered from an adult with an advanced solid tumor such as melanoma, head and neck, liver or kidney cancer. This rearrangement joins TRBV4-1 to TRBJ1-3, with unresolved D. Sample: CD4+ or CD8+ T cells sorted from blood, taken in a trial of the OX40 agonist ivuxolimab. For the CDR3, the DNA is TGCGCCAGCAGCCAAGGGGTTGCCGGCCGCTCTGGAAACACCATATATTTT. It codes for CASSQGVAGRSGNTIYF.